This T cell receptor (beta chain) emerged from a study of human T cells and chemical hapten exposure. Whole-study context: While the approximately 24-week study was under way, patients received diphenylcyclopropenone on the scalp every week.

This CDR3 is 12 amino acids long. Germline CDR1 is SQVTM and CDR2 is ANQGSEA. V lost 7 bases to trimming and J lost 5 bases, with 11 bases between them. As for time point: pre-sensitization, week 0. Treatment reported: therapeutic diphenylcyclopropenone sensitization with weekly scalp DPC. TCRdb itself ran the RACE reads through MiXCR, one entry per CDR3 protein. The top ten clones hold 2.5% to 3% of a sample with roughly 380,000 distinct CDR3 sequences, approximately 5.1% of them seen once. This clonotype has ten or more counts. The input for sequencing was whole blood, taken in connection with sensitization to the hapten diphenylcyclopropenone (DPC). This clonotype originated in a woman in her forties or fifties with alopecia areata. Some clones in this sample may be carry-over from other donors' samples. The chain links TRBV29-1 to TRBJ2-2; possibly TRBD1 for D (5 bases). CDR3 amino acids: CSADSPTGELFF. In nucleotides, the CDR3 is TGCAGCGCAGACAGTCCGACCGGGGAGCTGTTTTTT.